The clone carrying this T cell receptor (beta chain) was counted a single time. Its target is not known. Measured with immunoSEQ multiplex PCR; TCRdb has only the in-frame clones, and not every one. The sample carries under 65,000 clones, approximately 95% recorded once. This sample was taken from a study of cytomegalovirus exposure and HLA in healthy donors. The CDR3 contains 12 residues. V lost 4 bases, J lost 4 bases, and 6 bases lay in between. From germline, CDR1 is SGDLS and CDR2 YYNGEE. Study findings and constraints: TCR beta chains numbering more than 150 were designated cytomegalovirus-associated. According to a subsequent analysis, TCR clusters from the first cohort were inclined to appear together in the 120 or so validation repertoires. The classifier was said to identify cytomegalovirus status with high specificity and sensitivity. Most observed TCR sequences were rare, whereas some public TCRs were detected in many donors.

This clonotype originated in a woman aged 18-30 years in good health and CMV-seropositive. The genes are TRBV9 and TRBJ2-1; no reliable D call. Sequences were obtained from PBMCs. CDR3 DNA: TGTGCCAGCAGCCCCCAGTACAATGAGCAGTTCTTC. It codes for CASSPQYNEQFF.